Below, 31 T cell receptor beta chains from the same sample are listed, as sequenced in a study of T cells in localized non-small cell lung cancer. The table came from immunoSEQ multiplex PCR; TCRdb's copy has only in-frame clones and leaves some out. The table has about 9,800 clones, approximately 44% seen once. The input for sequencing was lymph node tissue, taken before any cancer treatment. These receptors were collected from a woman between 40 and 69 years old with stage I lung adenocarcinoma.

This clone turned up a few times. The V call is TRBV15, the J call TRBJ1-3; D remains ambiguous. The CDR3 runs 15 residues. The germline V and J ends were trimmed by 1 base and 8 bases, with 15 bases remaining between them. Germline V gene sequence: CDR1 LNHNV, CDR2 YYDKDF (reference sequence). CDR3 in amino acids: CATSRGAGNKDTIYF. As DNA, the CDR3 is TGTGCCACCAGCAGAGGTGCAGGTAATAAGGACACCATATATTTT.

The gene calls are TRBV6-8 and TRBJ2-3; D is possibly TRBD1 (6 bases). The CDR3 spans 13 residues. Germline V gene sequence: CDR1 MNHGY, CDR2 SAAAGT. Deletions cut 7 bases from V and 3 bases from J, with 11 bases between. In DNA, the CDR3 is TGTGCCAGCATCTTGGGACAAACAGATACGCAGTATTTT. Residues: CASILGQTDTQYF.

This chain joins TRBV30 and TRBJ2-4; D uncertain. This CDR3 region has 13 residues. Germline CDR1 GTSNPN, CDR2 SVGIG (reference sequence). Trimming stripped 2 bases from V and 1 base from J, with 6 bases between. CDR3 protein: CAWSQGAKNIQYF. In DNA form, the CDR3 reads TGTGCCTGGAGTCAAGGGGCCAAAAACATTCAGTACTTC. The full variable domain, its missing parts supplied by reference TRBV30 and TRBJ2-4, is SQTIHQWPATLVQPVGSPLSLECTVEGTSNPNLYWYRQAAGRGLQLLFYSVGIGQISSEVPQNLSASRPQDRQFILSSKKLLLSDSGFYLCAWSQGAKNIQYFGAGTRLSVL.

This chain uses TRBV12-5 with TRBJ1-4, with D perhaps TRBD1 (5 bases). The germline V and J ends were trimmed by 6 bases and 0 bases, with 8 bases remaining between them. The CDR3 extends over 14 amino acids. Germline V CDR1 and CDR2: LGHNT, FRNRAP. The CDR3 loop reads CASGPTATNEKLFF. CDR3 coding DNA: TGTGCTAGTGGGCCGACAGCAACTAATGAAAAACTGTTTTTT.

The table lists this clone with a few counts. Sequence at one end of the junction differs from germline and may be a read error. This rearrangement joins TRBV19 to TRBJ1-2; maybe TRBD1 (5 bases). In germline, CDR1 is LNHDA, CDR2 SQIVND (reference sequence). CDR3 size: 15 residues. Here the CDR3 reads CASSLWDERVYGYIF. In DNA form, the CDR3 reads TGTGCCAGTAGTTTGTGGGACGAGAGGGTCTATGGCTACATCTTC.

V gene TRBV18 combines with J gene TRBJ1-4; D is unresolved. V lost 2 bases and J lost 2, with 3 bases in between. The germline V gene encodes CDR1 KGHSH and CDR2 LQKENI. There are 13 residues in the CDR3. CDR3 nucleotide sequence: TGTGCCAGCTCACCAGGGACTAATGAAAAACTGTTTTTT. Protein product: CASSPGTNEKLFF. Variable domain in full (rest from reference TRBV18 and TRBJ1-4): NAGVMQNPRHLVRRRGQEARLRCSPMKGHSHVYWYRQLPEEGLKFMVYLQKENIIDESGMPKERFSAEFPKEGPSILRIQQVVRGDSAAYFCASSPGTNEKLFFGSGTQLSVL.

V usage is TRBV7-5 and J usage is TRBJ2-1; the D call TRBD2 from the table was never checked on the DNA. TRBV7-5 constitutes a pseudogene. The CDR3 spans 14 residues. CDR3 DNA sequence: TGTGCCAGCTTCTTAGTTAGCGGGGCAATGAAGCAGTTCTTC. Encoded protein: CASFLVSGAMKQFF.

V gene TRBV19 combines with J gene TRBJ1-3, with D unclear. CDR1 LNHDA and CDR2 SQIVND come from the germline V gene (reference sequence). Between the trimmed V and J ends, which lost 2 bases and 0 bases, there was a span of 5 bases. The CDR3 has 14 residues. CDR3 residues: CASSIKSSGNTIYF. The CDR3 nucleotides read TGTGCCAGTAGTATAAAGAGCTCTGGAAACACCATATATTTT.

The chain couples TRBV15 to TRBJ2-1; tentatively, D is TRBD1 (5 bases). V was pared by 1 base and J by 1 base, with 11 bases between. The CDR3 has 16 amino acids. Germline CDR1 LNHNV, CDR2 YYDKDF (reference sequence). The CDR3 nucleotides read TGTGCCACCAGCAGAGGAGACAGCTATTCCTACAATGAGCAGTTCTTC. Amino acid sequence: CATSRGDSYSYNEQFF.

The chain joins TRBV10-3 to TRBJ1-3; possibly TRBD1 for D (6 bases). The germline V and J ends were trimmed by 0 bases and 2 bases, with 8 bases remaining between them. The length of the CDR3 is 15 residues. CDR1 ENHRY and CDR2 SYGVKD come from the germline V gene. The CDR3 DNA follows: TGTGCCATCAGTGAGTCAGGACAGACTGGAAACACCATATATTTT. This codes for CAISESGQTGNTIYF.

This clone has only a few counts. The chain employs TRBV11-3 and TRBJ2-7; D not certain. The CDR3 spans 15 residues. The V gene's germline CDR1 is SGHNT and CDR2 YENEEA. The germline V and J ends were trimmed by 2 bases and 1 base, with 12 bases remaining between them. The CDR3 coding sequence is TGTGCCAGCAGCTTAATCCCACTTGGGTCCTACGAGCAGTACTTC. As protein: CASSLIPLGSYEQYF.

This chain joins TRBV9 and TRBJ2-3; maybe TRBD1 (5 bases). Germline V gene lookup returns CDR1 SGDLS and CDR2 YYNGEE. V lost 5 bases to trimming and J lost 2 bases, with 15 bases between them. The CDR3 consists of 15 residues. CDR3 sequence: CASSDGAPTTDTQYF. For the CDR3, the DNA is TGTGCCAGCAGTGATGGGGCGCCCACCACAGATACGCAGTATTTT.

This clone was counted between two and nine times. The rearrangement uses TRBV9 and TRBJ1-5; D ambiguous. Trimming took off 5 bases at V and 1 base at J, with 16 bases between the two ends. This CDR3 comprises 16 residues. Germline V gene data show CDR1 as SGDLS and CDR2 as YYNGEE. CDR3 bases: TGTGCCAGCAGTATAGAGGAGAAGGACAGCAATCAGCCCCAGCATTTT. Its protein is CASSIEEKDSNQPQHF.

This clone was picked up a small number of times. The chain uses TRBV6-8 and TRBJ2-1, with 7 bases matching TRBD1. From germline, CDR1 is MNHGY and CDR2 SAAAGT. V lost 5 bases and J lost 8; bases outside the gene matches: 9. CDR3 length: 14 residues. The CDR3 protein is CASSGATGLDEQFF. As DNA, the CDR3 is TGTGCCAGCAGTGGTGCGACAGGGCTGGATGAGCAGTTCTTC.

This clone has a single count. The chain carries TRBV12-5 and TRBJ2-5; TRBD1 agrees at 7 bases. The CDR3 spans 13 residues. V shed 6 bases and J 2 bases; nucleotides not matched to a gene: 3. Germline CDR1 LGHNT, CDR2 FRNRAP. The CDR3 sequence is CASGTGQQETQYF. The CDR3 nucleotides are TGTGCTAGTGGAACGGGACAGCAAGAGACCCAGTACTTC.

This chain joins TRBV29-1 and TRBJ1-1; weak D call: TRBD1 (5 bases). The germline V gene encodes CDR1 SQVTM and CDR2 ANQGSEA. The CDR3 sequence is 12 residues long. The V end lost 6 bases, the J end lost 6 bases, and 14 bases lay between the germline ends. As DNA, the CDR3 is TGCAGCGTCGGGGCGGGGAGTCCTGAAGCTTTCTTT. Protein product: CSVGAGSPEAFF.

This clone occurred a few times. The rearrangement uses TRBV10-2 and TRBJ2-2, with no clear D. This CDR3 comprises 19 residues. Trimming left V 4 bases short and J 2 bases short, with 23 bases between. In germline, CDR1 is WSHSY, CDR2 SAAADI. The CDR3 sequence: CASSADRLGDRDNTGELFF. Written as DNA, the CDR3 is TGCGCCAGCAGTGCAGATCGATTAGGTGACCGTGATAACACCGGGGAGCTGTTTTTT.

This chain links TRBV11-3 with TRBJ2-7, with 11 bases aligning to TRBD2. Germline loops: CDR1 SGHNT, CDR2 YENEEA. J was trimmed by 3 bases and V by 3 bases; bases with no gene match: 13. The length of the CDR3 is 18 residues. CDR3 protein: CASSLSVSGGATFYEQYF. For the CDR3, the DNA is TGTGCCAGCAGCTTGTCGGTTAGCGGGGGGGCGACCTTCTACGAGCAGTACTTC.

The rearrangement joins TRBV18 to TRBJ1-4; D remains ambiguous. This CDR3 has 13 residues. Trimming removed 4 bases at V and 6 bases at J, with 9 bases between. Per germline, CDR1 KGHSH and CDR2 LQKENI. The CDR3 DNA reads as TGTGCCAGCTCACGGAAAAGGGATGAAAAACTGTTTTTT. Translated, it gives CASSRKRDEKLFF.

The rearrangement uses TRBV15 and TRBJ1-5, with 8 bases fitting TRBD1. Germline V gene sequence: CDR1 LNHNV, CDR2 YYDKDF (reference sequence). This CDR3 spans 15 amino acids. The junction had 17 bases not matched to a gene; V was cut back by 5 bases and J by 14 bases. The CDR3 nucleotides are TGTGCCACCAGCCCCGCGGGGCAGGGGGCGGTCAATAAGCATTTT. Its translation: CATSPAGQGAVNKHF. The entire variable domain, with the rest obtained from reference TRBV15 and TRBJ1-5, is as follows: DAMVIQNPRYQVTQFGKPVTLSCSQTLNHNVMYWYQQKSSQAPKLLFHYYDKDFNNEADTPDNFQSRRPNTSFCFLDIRSPGLGDTAMYLCATSPAGQGAVNKHFGDGTRLSIL.

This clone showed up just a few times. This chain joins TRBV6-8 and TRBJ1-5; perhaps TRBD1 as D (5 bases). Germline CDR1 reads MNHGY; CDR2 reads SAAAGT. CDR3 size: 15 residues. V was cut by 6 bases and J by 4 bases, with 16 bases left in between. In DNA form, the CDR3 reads TGTGCCAGCAGATCACGGGACTCCCCGAATCAGCCCCAGCATTTT. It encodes CASRSRDSPNQPQHF.

This CDR3 reads CASRRTGNTGELFF. CDR3 coding DNA: TGTGCCAGCAGGCGGACAGGAAACACCGGGGAGCTGTTTTTT. The rearrangement links TRBV9 to TRBJ2-2, with 7 positions matching TRBD1. CDR3 length: 14 residues. V shed 5 bases and J 2 bases; nucleotides not matched to a gene: 3. Germline loops: CDR1 SGDLS, CDR2 YYNGEE.

The CDR3 region has the DNA TGTGCCAGCAGCGTAGGGGGGGAGCCCTATGGCTACACCTTC. Translated: CASSVGGEPYGYTF. J is TRBJ1-2 and V is TRBV9, with D tentatively TRBD1 (5 bases). V was cut by 0 bases and J by 4 bases, with 10 bases left in between. The CDR3 is 14 amino acids. Per germline, CDR1 SGDLS and CDR2 YYNGEE.

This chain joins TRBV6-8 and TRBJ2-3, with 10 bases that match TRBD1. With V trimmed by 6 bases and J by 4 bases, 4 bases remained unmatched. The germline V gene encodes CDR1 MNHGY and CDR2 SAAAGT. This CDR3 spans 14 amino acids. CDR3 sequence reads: CASSRDRGADTQYF. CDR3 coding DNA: TGTGCCAGCAGCCGGGACAGGGGCGCAGATACGCAGTATTTT.

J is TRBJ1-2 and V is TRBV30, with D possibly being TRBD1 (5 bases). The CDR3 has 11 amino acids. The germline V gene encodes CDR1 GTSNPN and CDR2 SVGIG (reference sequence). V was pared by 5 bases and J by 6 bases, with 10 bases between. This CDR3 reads CAWGREHGYTF. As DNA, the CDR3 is TGTGCCTGGGGCAGGGAGCATGGCTACACCTTC.

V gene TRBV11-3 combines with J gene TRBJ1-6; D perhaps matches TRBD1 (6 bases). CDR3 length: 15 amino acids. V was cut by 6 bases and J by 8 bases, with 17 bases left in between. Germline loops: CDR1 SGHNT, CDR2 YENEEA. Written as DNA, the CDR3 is TGTGCCAGCAGGGCTGCGGGGGCAATGGATTCACCCCTCCACTTT. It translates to CASRAAGAMDSPLHF.

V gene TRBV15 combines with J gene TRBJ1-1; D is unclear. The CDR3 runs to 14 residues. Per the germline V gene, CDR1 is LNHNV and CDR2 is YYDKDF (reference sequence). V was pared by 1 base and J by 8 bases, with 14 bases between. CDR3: CATSRGFGDPEAFF. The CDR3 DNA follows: TGTGCCACCAGCAGAGGCTTCGGGGATCCCGAAGCTTTCTTT.

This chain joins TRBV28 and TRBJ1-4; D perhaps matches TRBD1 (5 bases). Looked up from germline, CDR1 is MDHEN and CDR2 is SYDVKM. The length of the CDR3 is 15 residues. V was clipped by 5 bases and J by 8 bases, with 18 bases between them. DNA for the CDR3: TGTGCCAGCAGTCTCGAGGGCCAGGGTAGCGAAAAACTGTTTTTT. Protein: CASSLEGQGSEKLFF. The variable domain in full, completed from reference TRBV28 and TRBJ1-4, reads DVKVTQSSRYLVKRTGEKVFLECVQDMDHENMFWYRQDPGLGLRLIYFSYDVKMKEKGDIPEGYSVSREKKERFSLILESASTNQTSMYLCASSLEGQGSEKLFFGSGTQLSVL.

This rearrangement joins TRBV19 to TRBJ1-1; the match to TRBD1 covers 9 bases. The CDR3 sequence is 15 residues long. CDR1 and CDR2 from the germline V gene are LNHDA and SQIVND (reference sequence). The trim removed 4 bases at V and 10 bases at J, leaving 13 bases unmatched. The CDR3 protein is CASSTSSRQGGVAFF. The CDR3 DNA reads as TGTGCCAGTAGTACTTCTTCCAGACAGGGGGGAGTAGCTTTCTTT.

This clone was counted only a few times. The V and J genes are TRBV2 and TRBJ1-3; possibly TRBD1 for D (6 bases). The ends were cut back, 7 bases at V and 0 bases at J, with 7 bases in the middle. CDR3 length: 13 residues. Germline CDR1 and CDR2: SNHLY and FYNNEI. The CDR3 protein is CASNRDSGNTIYF. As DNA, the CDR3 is TGTGCCAGCAACAGGGACTCTGGAAACACCATATATTTT.

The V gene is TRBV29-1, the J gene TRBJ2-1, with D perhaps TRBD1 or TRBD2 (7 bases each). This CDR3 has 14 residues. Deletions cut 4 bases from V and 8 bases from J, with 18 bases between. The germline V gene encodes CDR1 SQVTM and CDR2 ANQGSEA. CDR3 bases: TGCAGCGTTGGCTCAGGGGGGGGCGGCGATGAGCAGTTCTTC. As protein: CSVGSGGGGDEQFF.